Reported below is one TCR beta chain. What it binds is not known. The data are from a study of blood T cells in healthy people across ages. For the second PCR, which ran for roughly 6 to 12 cycles, a sample-barcoded 5' primer and a J-beta primer mix were used. The template-switch adaptor, which had 12 random nucleotides, put a tag on each cDNA molecule. TCRdb re-called the 5' RACE reads through MiXCR, storing one row per CDR3 protein. The table includes 1.4 million to 1.5 million distinct CDR3 sequences, 42% detected once. Study-wide points: With age, beta diversity per million T cells declined roughly linearly, significantly by over 35. CMV status of donors was unknown, possibly confounding expanded clonotype changes.

The CDR3 is 15 amino acids. V lost 5 bases and J lost 3, with 17 bases in between. Per the germline V gene, CDR1 is MNHNS and CDR2 is SASEGT. This sequence was found in a woman aged 18 to 35 in good health. Sequencing was done on a sample of blood. This chain connects TRBV6-1 to TRBJ2-7; D gene unclear. CDR3 nucleotide sequence: TGTGCCAGCAGTCGCGGCCGTGAAACATTCTACGAGCAGTACTTC. It yields the protein CASSRGRETFYEQYF.